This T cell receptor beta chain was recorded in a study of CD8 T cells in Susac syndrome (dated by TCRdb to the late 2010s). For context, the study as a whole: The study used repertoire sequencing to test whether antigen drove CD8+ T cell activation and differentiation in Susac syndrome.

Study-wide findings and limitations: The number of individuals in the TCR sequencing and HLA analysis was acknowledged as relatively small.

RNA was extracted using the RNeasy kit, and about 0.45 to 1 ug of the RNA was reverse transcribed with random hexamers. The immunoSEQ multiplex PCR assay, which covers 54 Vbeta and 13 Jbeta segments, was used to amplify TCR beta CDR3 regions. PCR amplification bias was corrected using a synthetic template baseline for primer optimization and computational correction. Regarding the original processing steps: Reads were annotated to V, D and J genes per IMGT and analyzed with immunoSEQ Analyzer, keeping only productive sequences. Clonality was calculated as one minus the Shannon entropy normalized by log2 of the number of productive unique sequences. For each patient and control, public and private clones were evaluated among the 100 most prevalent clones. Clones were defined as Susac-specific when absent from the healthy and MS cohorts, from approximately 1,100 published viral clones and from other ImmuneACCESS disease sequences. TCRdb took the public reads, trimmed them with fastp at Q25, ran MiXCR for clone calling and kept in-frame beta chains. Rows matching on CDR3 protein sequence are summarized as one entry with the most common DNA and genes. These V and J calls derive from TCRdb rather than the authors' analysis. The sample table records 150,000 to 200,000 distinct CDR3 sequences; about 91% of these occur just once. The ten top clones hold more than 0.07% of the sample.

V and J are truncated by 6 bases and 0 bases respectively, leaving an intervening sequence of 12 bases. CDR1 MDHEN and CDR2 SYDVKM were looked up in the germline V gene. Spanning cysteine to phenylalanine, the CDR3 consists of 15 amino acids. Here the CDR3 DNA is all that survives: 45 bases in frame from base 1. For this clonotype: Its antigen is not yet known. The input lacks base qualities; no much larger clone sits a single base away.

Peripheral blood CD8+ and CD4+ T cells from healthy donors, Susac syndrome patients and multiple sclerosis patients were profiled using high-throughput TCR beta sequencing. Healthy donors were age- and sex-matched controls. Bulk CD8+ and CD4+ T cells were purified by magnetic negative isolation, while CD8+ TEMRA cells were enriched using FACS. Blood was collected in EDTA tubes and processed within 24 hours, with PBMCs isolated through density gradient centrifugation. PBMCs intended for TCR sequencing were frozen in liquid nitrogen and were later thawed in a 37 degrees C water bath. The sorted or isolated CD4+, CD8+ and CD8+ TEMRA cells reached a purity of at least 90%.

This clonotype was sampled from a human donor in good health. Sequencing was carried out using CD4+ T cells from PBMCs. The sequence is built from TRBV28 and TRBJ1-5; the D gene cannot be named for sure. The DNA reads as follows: TGTGCCAGCAGGCTAATGGGAAGTAGCAATCAGCCCCAGCATTTT. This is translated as CASRLMGSSNQPQHF.